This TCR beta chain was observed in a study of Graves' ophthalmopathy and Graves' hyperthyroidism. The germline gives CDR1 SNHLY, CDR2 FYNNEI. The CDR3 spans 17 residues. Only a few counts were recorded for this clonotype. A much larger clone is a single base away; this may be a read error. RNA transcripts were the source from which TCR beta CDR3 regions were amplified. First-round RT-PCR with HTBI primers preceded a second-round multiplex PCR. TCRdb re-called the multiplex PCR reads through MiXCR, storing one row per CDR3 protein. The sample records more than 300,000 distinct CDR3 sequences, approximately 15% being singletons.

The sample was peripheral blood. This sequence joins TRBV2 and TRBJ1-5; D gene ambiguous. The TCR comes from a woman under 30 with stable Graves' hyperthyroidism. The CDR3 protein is CASSVTQSLYSNQPKHF. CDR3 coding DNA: TGTGCCAGCAGTGTGACACAATCCCTTTATAGCAATCAGCCCAAGCATTTT.